This T cell receptor (beta chain) was captured in a study of blood T cells in healthy people across ages. Approximately 9.4 milliliters was the volume of peripheral blood drawn from each donor. PBMCs were isolated at a quantity of at least 7 million per sample. V gave up 0 bases and J gave up 9 bases, with 9 bases separating them. CDR3 size: 12 residues. Germline lookup yields CDR1 DFQATT and CDR2 SNEGSKA (reference sequence). In this sample, this clonotype turned up a few times. The second PCR ran roughly 6 to 11 cycles with a sample-barcoded 5' primer and J-beta primers. In TCRdb, the 5' RACE reads were re-called with MiXCR into one record per CDR3 protein. Of 550,000 to 650,000 distinct CDR3 sequences in the sample, about 28% are singletons; the top ten hold about 3.9%. The same data also went into a second study, on T cells of mothers and their children. That report notes: Several children, together with their three healthy Caucasian mothers, made up the donors.

Sequences were obtained from blood. This receptor was obtained from a boy younger than 10 in good health. J is TRBJ2-1 and V is TRBV20-1, with a weak D call TRBD2 (5 bases). CDR3 sequence (DNA): TGCAGTGCTAGAGATGCGGGCGCTGAGCAGTTCTTC. Amino acid sequence: CSARDAGAEQFF.